Listed below are T cell receptor beta chains from one sample, sequenced in a study of T cell changes during pregnancy in multiple sclerosis. The assay was immunoSEQ multiplex PCR, and TCRdb's table has in-frame clones only and misses some. The top ten hold approximately 0.72% of the sample, which has tens of thousands of clones, roughly 92% seen once. This sample comprised CD4+ T cells from peripheral blood mononuclear cells, obtained in the third trimester of pregnancy. The receptors originated from a female donor with multiple sclerosis, enrolled in a pregnancy study. Each CDR3 is given with its conserved first and last residue. A D gene is named only where the DNA matches it firmly. The size entry is marked missing in some rows and otherwise reads once, few, many or a size class.

j_gene | abundance | v_gene | d_gene | CDR3aa | CDR3nt
TRBJ2-3 | NA | TRBV11-3 | TRBD1 | CASSGPGQGGDTQYF | TGTGCCAGCAGCGGGCCGGGACAGGGTGGGGATACGCAGTATTTT
TRBJ2-3 | few | TRBV19 | NA | CASSPTGADTQYF | TGTGCCAGTAGTCCGACAGGCGCAGATACGCAGTATTTT
TRBJ2-3 | NA | TRBV9 | NA | CASSASTDTQYF | TGTGCCAGCAGCGCGAGCACAGATACGCAGTATTTT
TRBJ2-7 | NA | TRBV19 | NA | CASSMSAHTSYEQYF | TGTGCCAGTAGTATGAGCGCACACACCTCCTACGAGCAGTACTTC
TRBJ2-1 | NA | TRBV5-6 | NA | CASSWRRNEQFF | TGTGCCAGCAGCTGGAGAAGGAATGAGCAGTTCTTC
TRBJ2-7 | NA | TRBV7-2 | NA | CASSLVGLASRAGNEQYF | TGTGCCAGCAGCTTAGTTGGGCTAGCGTCACGGGCTGGCAACGAGCAGTACTTC
TRBJ1-1 | NA | TRBV2 | NA | CASSRDTPNTEAFF | TGTGCCAGCAGCCGGGACACGCCGAACACTGAAGCTTTCTTT
TRBJ2-3 | NA | TRBV25-1 | NA | CASSEFASGQGGTDTQYF | TGTGCCAGCAGTGAATTCGCGTCGGGCCAGGGTGGAACAGATACGCAGTATTTT
TRBJ2-7 | once | TRBV5-1 | TRBD2 | CASSLLAGASYEQYF | TGCGCCAGCAGCTTACTAGCGGGAGCTTCCTACGAGCAGTACTTC
TRBJ1-4 | NA | TRBV5-4 | NA | CASSFDGQTLGATNEKLFF | TGTGCCAGCAGCTTCGACGGACAGACGCTCGGGGCAACTAATGAAAAACTGTTTTTT
TRBJ1-1 | NA | TRBV7-3 | NA | CASSSTKGQGGEAFF | TGTGCCAGCAGCTCGACGAAAGGGCAGGGAGGGGAAGCTTTCTTT
TRBJ1-4 | NA | TRBV28 | NA | CASSPHRRLNEKLFF | TGTGCCAGCAGCCCCCACCGGAGGCTTAATGAAAAACTGTTTTTT